The present entry profiles one TCR beta chain with its context. This entry belongs to a study of T cell responses to AZD1222 COVID-19 vaccine. Study overall: Pooled samples include second doses given at about 4 or 12 weeks.

Method: immunoSEQ multiplex PCR; TCRdb's copy keeps in-frame clones and lacks some. The data contain roughly 150,000 clones, more than 85% of them singletons. Germline V CDR1 and CDR2: MNHEY, SMNVEV (reference sequence). Trimming removed 5 bases at V and 3 bases at J, with 8 bases between. This CDR3 contains 12 residues. The sequence was obtained from an adult in good health. The rearrangement links TRBV27 to TRBJ2-7; the D is unclear. This sample comprised peripheral blood, obtained on day 0 of AZD1222 vaccination. CDR3 amino acids: CASSPSVYEQYF. The CDR3 DNA reads as TGTGCCAGCAGTCCGTCCGTCTACGAGCAGTACTTC.